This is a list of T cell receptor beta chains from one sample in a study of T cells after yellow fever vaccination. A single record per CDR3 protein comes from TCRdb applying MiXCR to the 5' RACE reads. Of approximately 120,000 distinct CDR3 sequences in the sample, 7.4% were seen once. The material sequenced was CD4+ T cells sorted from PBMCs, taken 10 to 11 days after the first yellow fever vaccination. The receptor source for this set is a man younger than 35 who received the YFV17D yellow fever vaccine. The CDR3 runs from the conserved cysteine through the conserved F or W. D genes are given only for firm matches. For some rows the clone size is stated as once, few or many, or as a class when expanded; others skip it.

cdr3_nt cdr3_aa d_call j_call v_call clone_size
TGTGCCAGCAGTGACGGGGCTTTT CASSDGAF . TRBJ1-3 TRBV25-1 many
TGTGCCAGTAGTATTGAACGGAACAATCAGCCCCAGCATTTT CASSIERNNQPQHF . TRBJ1-5 TRBV19 few
TGTGCCAGCAGCCAATTAACAGGTGGACTCGATGAGCAGTTCTTC CASSQLTGGLDEQFF . TRBJ2-1 TRBV3-1 many
TGCGCCAGCAGCCAAGAGGCAGCGGGGGGGCCTGGTGAGCAGTTCTTC CASSQEAAGGPGEQFF TRBD2 TRBJ2-1 TRBV4-1 many
TGTGCCAGCAGCCCCCCTGCAACTAATGAAAAACTGTTTTTT CASSPPATNEKLFF . TRBJ1-4 TRBV12-3/TRBV12-4 many
TGTGCCAGCAGACACTACGGTTCACCCCTCCACTTT CASRHYGSPLHF . TRBJ1-6 TRBV7-2 many
TGCAGTGCTAGAGATGGGGGGGGAACTAATGAAAAACTGTTTTTT CSARDGGGTNEKLFF . TRBJ1-4 TRBV20-1 many
TGTGCCAGCAGCTTGGTGGACAGATATGGCTACACCTTC CASSLVDRYGYTF . TRBJ1-2 TRBV5-5 many
TGTGCCAGCAGCCACCGGGACTACCACACAGATACGCAGTATTTT CASSHRDYHTDTQYF TRBD2 TRBJ2-3 TRBV7-2 few
TGTGCCAGCTCACCCGGACAGTCCAATGAGCAGTTCTTC CASSPGQSNEQFF . TRBJ2-1 TRBV18 many
TGTGCCAGCAGTCCCCCACGGGGGACAGATACGCAGTATTTT CASSPPRGTDTQYF . TRBJ2-3 TRBV12-3/TRBV12-4 many
TGCGCCAGCAGACTGAATCCGGGACTAAGCACAGATACGCAGTATTTT CASRLNPGLSTDTQYF TRBD2 TRBJ2-3 TRBV4-1 many
TGCGCCAGCAGCTTGGTACCAGGGGATAGCAATCAGCCCCAGCATTTT CASSLVPGDSNQPQHF . TRBJ1-5 TRBV5-1 .
TGTGCCAGCAGCGTAGTACGGGACGGCGGCGGCATTCAGTACTTC CASSVVRDGGGIQYF . TRBJ2-4 TRBV9 many
TGCGCCAGCAGCCGCACGCCAACTCCCCTTACTAGCGGGGGGGCGCATGAGCAGTTCTTC CASSRTPTPLTSGGAHEQFF TRBD2 TRBJ2-1 TRBV5-1 few
TGTGCCAGCAGTCAAGCGGGGGTAGGCGTCGATACGCAGTATTTT CASSQAGVGVDTQYF TRBD2 TRBJ2-3 TRBV6-2/TRBV6-3 many
TGTGCTAGTGTCCCCGGGGGCAGCGGCTCTTACAATGAGCAGTTCTTC CASVPGGSGSYNEQFF . TRBJ2-1 TRBV12-5 many
TGTGCCAGCAGCTTGGGACAGGGAGTTAGGAATGAGCAGTTCTTC CASSLGQGVRNEQFF TRBD1 TRBJ2-1 TRBV5-4 many
TGTGCCAGCAGCCCACGGGCAGGCACCTACGAGCAGTACTTC CASSPRAGTYEQYF . TRBJ2-7 TRBV11-2 few
TGTGCCAGCAGTCCGGGACAGGGGTCCGAGCAGTACTTC CASSPGQGSEQYF TRBD1 TRBJ2-7 TRBV27 many
TGTGCCAGCAGCTTTTTGGGTCACTCGCAGCCCCAGCATTTT CASSFLGHSQPQHF . TRBJ1-5 TRBV7-2 many
TGTGCCAGCAGCCCCGACGGACAGTATAATTCACCCCTCCACTTT CASSPDGQYNSPLHF . TRBJ1-6 TRBV5-6 .
TGTGCCACCAGTGAAGGGATAGATACGCAGTATTTT CATSEGIDTQYF . TRBJ2-3 TRBV24-1 many
TGTGCCAGCAGGGGGGGAGCTAGCGGGAAAGAGACCCAGTACTTC CASRGGASGKETQYF TRBD2 TRBJ2-5 TRBV28 many
TGTGCCAGCAGTCCCCCCCGGGGACAGGGTTCTTCAGATACGCAGTATTTT CASSPPRGQGSSDTQYF TRBD1 TRBJ2-3 TRBV12-3/TRBV12-4 many
TGCAGTGCTCCCGGGACAGGGCAATACGAGCAGTACTTC CSAPGTGQYEQYF TRBD1 TRBJ2-7 TRBV20-1 many
TGTGCCAGCAGCTCACACAGGGGCTCCTACGAGCAGTACTTC CASSSHRGSYEQYF TRBD1 TRBJ2-7 TRBV27 many
TGTGCCAGCAGCCAAGAGGGTGCGCGGGGGAACACCGGGGAGCTGTTTTTT CASSQEGARGNTGELFF . TRBJ2-2 TRBV4-2 many
TGCGCCAGCAGCTCGGCGGCATCGAACACTGAAGCTTTCTTT CASSSAASNTEAFF . TRBJ1-1 TRBV5-1 many
TGCGCCAGCCAGGGTACAGGGGCAGGTTACAATGAGCAGTTCTTC CASQGTGAGYNEQFF TRBD1 TRBJ2-1 TRBV5-1 many
TGTGCCAGCAGCTCGAGGGCCGGGGAGCTGTTTTTT CASSSRAGELFF . TRBJ2-2 TRBV7-3 many
TGTGCCAGCGAACCGGGACAGGGACGGACTGGGGCCAACGTCCTGACTTTC CASEPGQGRTGANVLTF TRBD1 TRBJ2-6 TRBV6-1 .
TGTGCCAGCAGTTACGCTCCACCCGGGTCGAGCAATCAGCCCCAGCATTTT CASSYAPPGSSNQPQHF . TRBJ1-5 TRBV6-5 many
TGTGCCAGCAGCTGGGGACAGGTGATGGCAGATACGCAGTATTTT CASSWGQVMADTQYF TRBD1 TRBJ2-3 TRBV5-5 many
TGCAGTGCCCGGACCGTCACCAATCAGCCCCAGCATTTT CSARTVTNQPQHF . TRBJ1-5 TRBV20-1 many
TGTGCCAGCAGCCCCCTAGCGGGGGGCGGGGAGACCCAGTACTTC CASSPLAGGGETQYF TRBD2 TRBJ2-5 TRBV7-6 .
TGTGCCAGCAGCCAGGGCCCCCTGTACTATGGCTACACCTTC CASSQGPLYYGYTF . TRBJ1-2 TRBV4-2 .
TGTGCCAGCTCACCGGGACTTAACACCGGGGAGCTGTTTTTT CASSPGLNTGELFF . TRBJ2-2 TRBV18 few
TGTGCCAGCAGCGTAGGGGCGGGGGACCTCACCGGGGAGCTGTTTTTT CASSVGAGDLTGELFF TRBD2 TRBJ2-2 TRBV9 many
TGTGCCAGCAGCTTATCGGCTACGCAGTATTTT CASSLSATQYF . TRBJ2-3 TRBV7-2 many
TGTGCCAGCAGCCCAGGGACTAGCCAAGATACGCAGTATTTT CASSPGTSQDTQYF TRBD2 TRBJ2-3 TRBV11-2 many